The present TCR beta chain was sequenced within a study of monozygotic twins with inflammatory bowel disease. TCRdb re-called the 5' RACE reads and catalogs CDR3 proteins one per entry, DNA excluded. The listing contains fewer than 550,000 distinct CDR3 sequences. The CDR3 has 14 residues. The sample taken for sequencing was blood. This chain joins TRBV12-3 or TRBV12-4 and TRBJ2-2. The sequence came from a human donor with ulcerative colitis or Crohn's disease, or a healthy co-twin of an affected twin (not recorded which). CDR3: CASSLAGLTGELFF.